This entry lists 17 T cell receptor beta chains sequenced from one sample in a study of Ad26.COV2.S vaccination and SARS-CoV-2 variants. TCRdb keeps only in-frame clones here, not all; method: immunoSEQ multiplex PCR. The sample includes around 400,000 clones, about nine tenths seen only once; the top ten take around 2%. As for treatment: roughly 19 received Ad26.COV2.S at low or high dose, single or two shots; roughly five received placebo; per-sample allocation not given. Samples were taken on day 63 after the first vaccine or placebo injection. Sequenced here: peripheral blood, sampled in a trial of Ad26.COV2.S vaccine versus placebo. These receptors were taken from a person aged 18-60 years who received the Ad26.COV2.S COVID-19 vaccine or a placebo.

CDR3 in DNA: TGTGCCAGCAGTTTCCAGGGAAGGCTTATCGAGGCTTTCTTT. It yields the protein CASSFQGRLIEAFF. The J gene is TRBJ1-1, the V gene TRBV28; D possibly corresponds to TRBD1 (5 bases). Germline CDR1 is MDHEN and CDR2 is SYDVKM. Trimming removed 3 bases at V and 11 bases at J, with 19 bases between. This CDR3 has 14 residues. Supplemented by reference TRBV28 and TRBJ1-1, the full variable domain reads DVKVTQSSRYLVKRTGEKVFLECVQDMDHENMFWYRQDPGLGLRLIYFSYDVKMKEKGDIPEGYSVSREKKERFSLILESASTNQTSMYLCASSFQGRLIEAFFGQGTRLTVV.

The V call is TRBV7-2, the J call TRBJ2-1, with D perhaps assigned TRBD1 or TRBD2 (5 bases each). CDR1 is SGHTA and CDR2 is FQGNSA in the germline V gene. CDR3 length: 14 residues. Trimming removed 7 bases from V and 5 bases from J, with 15 bases in between. CDR3 coding DNA: TGTGCCAGCACCCCCGGGACCTCACACAATGAGCAGTTCTTC. Protein sequence: CASTPGTSHNEQFF.

V and J are TRBV9 and TRBJ2-1, with unresolved D. The V gene's germline CDR1 is SGDLS and CDR2 YYNGEE. V shed 4 bases and J shed 2 bases, with 16 bases lying between them. CDR3 length equals 16 residues. CDR3: CASSPRLGIPYNEQFF. As DNA, the CDR3 is TGTGCCAGCAGCCCCCGCTTGGGTATCCCCTACAATGAGCAGTTCTTC.

This chain joins TRBV30 and TRBJ2-7, with 8 bases fitting TRBD2. V gave up 2 bases and J gave up 7 bases; unmatched junction bases: 13. This CDR3 is 15 amino acids long. The germline V gene has CDR1 GTSNPN and CDR2 SVGIG (reference sequence). The CDR3 here is CAWSRRRREGQEQYF. The CDR3 DNA reads as TGTGCCTGGAGTCGCCGTAGACGGGAGGGCCAAGAGCAGTACTTC.

The genes are TRBV13 and TRBJ1-1, with 8 bases matching TRBD1. Germline V gene lookup returns CDR1 PRHDT and CDR2 FYEKMQ (reference sequence). V was pared by 1 base and J by 5 bases, with 6 bases of the junction left unmatched. The CDR3 is 15 amino acids. The CDR3 loop reads CASSLASGDRTEAFF. DNA of the CDR3: TGTGCCAGCAGCTTAGCGTCAGGGGACAGGACTGAAGCTTTCTTT. Filled out from reference TRBV13 and TRBJ1-1, the complete variable domain reads AAGVIQSPRHLIKEKRETATLKCYPIPRHDTVYWYQQGPGQDPQFLISFYEKMQSDKGSIPDRFSAQQFSDYHSELNMSSLELGDSALYFCASSLASGDRTEAFFGQGTRLTVV.

This clone showed up just once. The J gene is TRBJ2-7, the V gene TRBV27; 9 bases align to TRBD1. With 8 bases clipped from V and 6 bases from J, the junction kept 8 bases outside the gene matches. CDR3 length equals 13 residues. CDR1 and CDR2 from the germline V gene are MNHEY and SMNVEV (reference sequence). CDR3 sequence reads: CASGRDRALEQYF. CDR3 nucleotide sequence: TGTGCCAGCGGCCGGGACAGGGCCCTCGAGCAGTACTTC.

In its sample, this clone was seen once. V and J are TRBV14 and TRBJ1-1; D is possibly TRBD1 (5 bases). Germline V CDR1 and CDR2: SGHDN, FVKESK. The CDR3 is made up of 12 amino acids. Trimming removed 0 bases at V and 8 bases at J, with 7 bases between. In DNA, the CDR3 is TGTGCCAGCAGCCAAGAGGGGGGGGAAGCTTTCTTT. Its protein product is CASSQEGGEAFF.

The V call is TRBV4-1, the J call TRBJ2-3, with TRBD2 matching over 7 bases. Germline CDR1 and CDR2: MGHRA and YSYEKL. This CDR3 is built from 18 residues. The J segment lost 3 bases and the V segment lost 1 base, leaving 13 bases of the junction unmatched. This CDR3 reads CASSQAFIWRERTDTQYF. As DNA, the CDR3 is TGCGCCAGCAGCCAAGCATTTATATGGCGGGAGAGGACAGATACGCAGTATTTT.

V is TRBV29-1 and J is TRBJ2-1, with 10 positions matching TRBD2. The V gene end was trimmed by 6 bases and the J gene end by 4 bases; junction bases not matched to a gene: 6. This CDR3 is 14 amino acids long. CDR1 is SQVTM and CDR2 is ANQGSEA in the germline V gene. As DNA, the CDR3 is TGCAGCGTCCTCCTAGCGGGAGCTTACAATGAGCAGTTCTTC. It is translated as CSVLLAGAYNEQFF.

The V and J genes are TRBV27 and TRBJ2-5; the match to TRBD1 covers 12 bases. The germline CDR1 and CDR2 sequences are MNHEY and SMNVEV (reference sequence). Germline trimming cut 10 bases from V and 1 base from J; bases unmatched to any gene: 16. This CDR3 spans 18 amino acids. The DNA for the CDR3 is TGTGCCACCATCCCCCCGACCGGGACAGGGGGCCTCCAAGAGACCCAGTACTTC. Amino acid sequence: CATIPPTGTGGLQETQYF.

CDR3 in DNA: TGTGCCAGCAGCCTGACTAGCGCCTACAATGAGCAGTTCTTC. Translation gives CASSLTSAYNEQFF. This chain uses TRBV27 with TRBJ2-1; TRBD2 matches at 8 bases. The CDR3 is made up of 14 amino acids. J was trimmed by 2 bases and V by 6 bases; bases with no gene match: 3. Per germline, CDR1 MNHEY and CDR2 SMNVEV (reference sequence).

V and J are TRBV21-1 and TRBJ2-2; TRBD1, the table's D call, lacks a check against the DNA. TRBV21-1 is labeled a pseudogene. The CDR3 extends over 17 amino acids. CDR3: CASSKALRTGITGELFF. CDR3 DNA: TGTGCCAGCAGCAAAGCGCTGAGAACAGGGATCACCGGGGAGCTGTTTTTT.

The V gene is TRBV3-1 (or the pseudogene TRBV3-2), the J gene TRBJ1-2; possibly TRBD1 for D (5 bases). In germline, CDR1 is LGHDT, CDR2 YNNKEL (reference sequence). This CDR3 is built from 17 residues. V shed 1 base and J shed 0 bases, with 15 bases lying between them. The CDR3 nucleotides read TGTGCCAGCAGCCAAGCAGACAGCACTCGGACTAACTATGGCTACACCTTC. It yields the protein CASSQADSTRTNYGYTF.

This clone was seen a single time. V gene TRBV7-9 combines with J gene TRBJ2-5; D may be TRBD2 (7 bases). Trimming took 5 bases from V and 7 from J, leaving 8 bases between them. This CDR3 has 11 residues. CDR1 is SEHNR, CDR2 FQNEAQ, per germline (reference sequence). CDR3 region: CASSRGGTQYF. For the CDR3, the DNA is TGTGCCAGCAGCAGGGGGGGGACCCAGTACTTC. The full variable domain, in which reference TRBV7-9 and TRBJ2-5 provide the parts outside the CDR3, is DTGVSQNPRHKITKRGQNVTFRCDPISEHNRLYWYRQTLGQGPEFLTYFQNEAQLEKSRLLSDRFSAERPKGSFSTLEIQRTEQGDSAMYLCASSRGGTQYFGPGTRLLVL.

V usage is TRBV9 and J usage is TRBJ1-2; D is uncertain. V lost 1 base and J 4 bases, leaving 8 bases between the germline ends. The germline V gene has CDR1 SGDLS and CDR2 YYNGEE. CDR3 length: 13 amino acids. This CDR3 is CASSVNNGYGYTF. The CDR3, as DNA: TGTGCCAGCAGCGTAAATAACGGCTATGGCTACACCTTC.

The chain recombines TRBV7-6 with TRBJ2-1; D possibly corresponds to TRBD2 (11 bases). Germline values: CDR1 SGHVS, CDR2 FNYEAQ. Trimming stripped 5 bases from V and 4 bases from J, with 36 bases between. The CDR3 runs 22 residues. The CDR3 bases are TGTGCCAGCAGCCGGGGCCCGGGACAGGGGTCCTCAACTAGCGGGAGTTACAATGAGCAGTTCTTC. Its translation is CASSRGPGQGSSTSGSYNEQFF.

The gene calls are TRBV7-9 and TRBJ2-5, with D perhaps matching TRBD2 (5 bases). With 4 bases removed from V and 4 bases from J, the gap between germline ends came to 13 bases. The CDR3 spans 14 residues. Germline V CDR1 and CDR2: SEHNR, FQNEAQ (reference sequence). CDR3 bases: TGTGCCAGCAGCTACCTCGGACGGGGAGAGACCCAGTACTTC. This gives the protein CASSYLGRGETQYF.